This T cell receptor beta chain is from a study of T cells in Graves' hyperthyroidism and ophthalmopathy. This CDR3 region has 13 residues. CDR1 is LNHDA and CDR2 is SQIVND in the germline V gene (reference sequence). Trimming took 5 bases from V and 5 from J, leaving 11 bases between them. This clonotype has a handful of counts. Its antigen is still unknown. Template material for amplifying TCR beta CDR3 regions consisted of RNA transcripts. The primer set for the first-round RT-PCR of the TCR CDR3 was HTBI. TCRdb reprocessed the multiplex PCR reads via MiXCR and lists one record per CDR3 protein. The repertoire consists of 500,000 to 650,000 distinct CDR3 sequences, with roughly 15% occurring once and the leading ten covering approximately 18%. Study-wide findings and caveats: Researchers found most expanded thyroid clonotypes above 0.001 in blood as well.

The chain links TRBV19 to TRBJ2-3; D unclear. The sequenced material came from blood. The source of this sequence is a woman between 18 and 30 years old with Graves' ophthalmopathy. The CDR3 sequence is CASSPQAQDTQYF. In DNA form, the CDR3 reads TGTGCCAGTAGTCCCCAGGCGCAAGATACGCAGTATTTT.